This T cell receptor (beta chain) came from a study of blood T cells in healthy people across ages. For the study at large: Per every two T cells, about one barcoded beta molecule was captured by template switching.

The authors extracted at least 5 micrograms of total RNA per sample. A second PCR, run for about 7 to 12 cycles, used a sample-barcoded 5' primer plus a J-beta primer mix. TCRdb fed the 5' RACE reads into MiXCR, producing one record per CDR3 protein. The table lists about 1.7 million distinct CDR3 sequences, approximately 28% of them singletons. J gave up 5 bases and V 3 bases, and 22 bases lay outside the gene matches. Germline lookup yields CDR1 SGHTA and CDR2 FQGNSA. This CDR3 is built from 20 residues. This receptor was identified in a woman in her 30s in good health. The sample taken for sequencing was blood. The J gene is TRBJ2-1, the V gene TRBV7-2; 7 bases fit TRBD2. Here the CDR3 DNA reads TGTGCCAGCAGCTTTCCCCGCGGGGCAAACGGAGCGGGACTCCACAATGAGCAGTTCTTC. It encodes CASSFPRGANGAGLHNEQFF.